This entry is about one T cell receptor (beta chain). What this receptor recognizes is not known. Base qualities are not recorded, but no much larger clone differs from it by a single base. What this sample's time point label stands for: about eleven months on ibrutinib. Around 2 micrograms of genomic DNA were extracted from cryopreserved PBMCs for TCR beta library preparation. Longitudinal blood samples from CLL patients on ibrutinib monotherapy underwent high-throughput TCR beta sequencing. The patients were enrolled in a single-center, open-label phase 2 trial of ibrutinib monotherapy. This record belongs to a study of cytotoxic CD8 clonotypes in ibrutinib-treated CLL (dated by TCRdb to 2020 to 2023). Study-wide context: The cohort was composed of about 10 relapsed/refractory and fewer than 16 treatment-naive patients; IGHV unmutated status was identified in some 17 patients. Responses were partial in 25 or so patients and complete in 2; after median 68 months follow-up, about 15 stayed in remission and roughly twelve progressed. The response samples were drawn at a median of 12 months into treatment, with a range of roughly 6 to 40 months. On average, each sample had 255,043 productive templates and more than 75,000 productive rearrangements. Longitudinal samples were available for about 30% of the roughly 86 trial participants. Cryopreserved peripheral blood mononuclear cells were obtained prior to treatment, at the time of response, and at either disease progression or sustained remission. Patients were still on ibrutinib when every remission and progressive disease sample was collected. The study at large found these results: At baseline, clonality was higher than in age-matched healthy donors and showed a strong correlation with circulating CD8+ T-cell counts. An increase in clonality was observed at ibrutinib response, with clonality remaining stable during sustained remission and falling back toward baseline at progression. Public clonotypes were found to be uncommon and were observed to contract or remain stable during treatment; the increase in clonality was shown to reflect expansion of private clonotypes at ibrutinib response. Sustained-remission and progressing patients did not have matched sampling times, and lymph node repertoires were not examined.

A MiSeq instrument was used for deep resolution sequencing, which targeted depths ranging from 1 in 1 million up to 1 in 200,000 T cells, with coverage averaging 10x for each clonotype. TCR beta libraries were generated with the immunoSEQ hsTCRB Kit. The study's own analysis went as follows. ImmunoSEQ Data Assistant and ImmunoSEQ Analyzer were used for data analysis, and V, D and J genes were assigned according to IMGT definitions. Clonality was computed as one minus normalized Shannon entropy of productive rearrangement frequencies, ranging from 0 to 1. Only overrepresented clonotypes making up at least 0.05% of each patient's repertoire were included in the public clonotype analysis. Some twelve repertoires from age-matched healthy donors, obtained from immuneACCESS, served as clonality controls. The immuneACCESS repertoire file appears here via TCRdb, limited to in-frame rearrangements. These files lack a portion of the clones; in checked studies, under half of the deficit traces to unresolved V genes, and the cause of the others is not known. D and trimming come from the DNA, and the V and J calls and clone size come from that table. This sample holds tens of thousands of clones; 79% were observed only once. Around 5% of the sample belongs to the ten largest clones.

The TCR sequence derives from a human donor with chronic lymphocytic leukemia. The sample here was PBMCs, taken after 12 months of ibrutinib treatment.

CDR3 protein: CASSSLGTDTQYF. The DNA sequence reads TGTGCCAGCAGCTCGCTCGGCACAGATACGCAGTATTTT. This chain is built from TRBV7-2 and TRBJ2-3; the D gene cannot be resolved reliably. As encoded in the germline V gene, CDR1 is SGHTA while CDR2 is FQGNSA. The CDR3 has 13 amino acids, counting the end cysteine and phenylalanine. Only the CDR3 portion is preserved as DNA: 39 bases, with reading frame beginning at the first base. V gives up 4 bases and J gives up 1 base, and the segment between their germline ends measures 6 bases.